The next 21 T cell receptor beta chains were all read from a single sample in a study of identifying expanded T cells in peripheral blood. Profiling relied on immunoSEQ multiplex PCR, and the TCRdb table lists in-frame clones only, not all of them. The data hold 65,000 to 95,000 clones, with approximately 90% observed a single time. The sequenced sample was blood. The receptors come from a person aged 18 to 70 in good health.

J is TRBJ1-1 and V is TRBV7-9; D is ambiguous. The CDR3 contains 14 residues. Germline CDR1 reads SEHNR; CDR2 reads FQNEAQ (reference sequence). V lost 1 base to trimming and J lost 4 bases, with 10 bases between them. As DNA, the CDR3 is TGTGCCAGCAGCTTAGAACTCTGGGGCACTGAAGCTTTCTTT. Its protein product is CASSLELWGTEAFF.

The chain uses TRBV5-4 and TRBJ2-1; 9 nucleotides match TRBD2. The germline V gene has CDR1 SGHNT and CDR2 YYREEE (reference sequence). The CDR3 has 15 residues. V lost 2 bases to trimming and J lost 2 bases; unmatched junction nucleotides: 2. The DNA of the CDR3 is TGTGCCAGCAGCTTTAGCGGGAGAGCCTACAATGAGCAGTTCTTC. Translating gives CASSFSGRAYNEQFF.

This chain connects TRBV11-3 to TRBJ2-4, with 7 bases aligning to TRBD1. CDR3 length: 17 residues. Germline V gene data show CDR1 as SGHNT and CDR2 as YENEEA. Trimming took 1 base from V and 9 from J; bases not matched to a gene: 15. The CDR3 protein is CASSLGETLTGSGIQYF. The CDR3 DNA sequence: TGTGCCAGCAGCTTAGGGGAGACACTGACAGGGTCCGGCATTCAGTACTTC.

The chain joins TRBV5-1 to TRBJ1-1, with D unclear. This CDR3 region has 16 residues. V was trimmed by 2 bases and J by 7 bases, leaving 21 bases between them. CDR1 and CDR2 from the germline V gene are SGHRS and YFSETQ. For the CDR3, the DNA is TGCGCCAGCAGCTTTGGTGGTAACGGACGGTCGATTGAAGCTTTCTTT. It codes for CASSFGGNGRSIEAFF.

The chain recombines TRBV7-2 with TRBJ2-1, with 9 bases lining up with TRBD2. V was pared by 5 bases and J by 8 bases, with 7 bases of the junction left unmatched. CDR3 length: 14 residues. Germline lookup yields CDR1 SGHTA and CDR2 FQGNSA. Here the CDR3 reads CASSRSGSPDEQFF. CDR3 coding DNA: TGTGCCAGCAGCCGTAGCGGGAGCCCCGATGAGCAGTTCTTC.

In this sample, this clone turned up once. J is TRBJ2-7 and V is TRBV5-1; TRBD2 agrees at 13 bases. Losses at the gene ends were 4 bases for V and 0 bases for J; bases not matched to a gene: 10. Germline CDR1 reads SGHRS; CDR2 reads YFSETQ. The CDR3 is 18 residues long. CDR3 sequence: CASSPLGTSGTSSYEQYF. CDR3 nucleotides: TGCGCCAGCAGCCCATTGGGGACTAGCGGGACGAGCTCCTACGAGCAGTACTTC.

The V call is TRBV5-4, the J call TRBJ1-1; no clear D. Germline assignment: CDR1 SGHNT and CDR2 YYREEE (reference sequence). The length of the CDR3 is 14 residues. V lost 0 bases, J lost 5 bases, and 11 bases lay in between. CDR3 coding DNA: TGTGCCAGCAGCTTGGGTGGGGAGGTAACTGAAGCTTTCTTT. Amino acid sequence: CASSLGGEVTEAFF.

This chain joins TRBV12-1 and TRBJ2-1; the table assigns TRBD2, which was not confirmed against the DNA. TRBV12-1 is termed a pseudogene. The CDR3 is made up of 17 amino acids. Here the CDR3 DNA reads TGTGCCAGCAGCTTTGTTCTGGGGACTAGCGGGGGCAATGAGCAGTTCTTC. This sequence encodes CASSFVLGTSGGNEQFF.

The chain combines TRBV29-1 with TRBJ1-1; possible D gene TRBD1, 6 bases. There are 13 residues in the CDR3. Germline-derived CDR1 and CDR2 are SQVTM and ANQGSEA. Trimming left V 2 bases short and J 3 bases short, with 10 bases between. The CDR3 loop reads CSVELGAHTEAFF. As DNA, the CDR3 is TGCAGCGTTGAATTGGGGGCCCACACTGAAGCTTTCTTT.

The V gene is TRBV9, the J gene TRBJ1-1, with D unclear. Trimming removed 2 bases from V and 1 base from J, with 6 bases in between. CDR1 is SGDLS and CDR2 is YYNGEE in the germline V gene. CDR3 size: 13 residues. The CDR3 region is CASSVWQNTEAFF. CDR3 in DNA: TGTGCCAGCAGCGTTTGGCAGAACACTGAAGCTTTCTTT. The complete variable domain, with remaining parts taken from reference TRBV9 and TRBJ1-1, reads DSGVTQTPKHLITATGQRVTLRCSPRSGDLSVYWYQQSLDQGLQFLIQYYNGEERAKGNILERFSAQQFPDLHSELNLSSLELGDSALYFCASSVWQNTEAFFGQGTRLTVV.

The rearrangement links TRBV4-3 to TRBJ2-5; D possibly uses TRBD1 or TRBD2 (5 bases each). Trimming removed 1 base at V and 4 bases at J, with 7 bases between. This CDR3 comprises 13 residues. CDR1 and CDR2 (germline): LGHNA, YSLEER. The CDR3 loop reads CASSQVGVETQYF. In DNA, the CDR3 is TGCGCCAGCAGCCAAGTGGGGGTAGAGACCCAGTACTTC.

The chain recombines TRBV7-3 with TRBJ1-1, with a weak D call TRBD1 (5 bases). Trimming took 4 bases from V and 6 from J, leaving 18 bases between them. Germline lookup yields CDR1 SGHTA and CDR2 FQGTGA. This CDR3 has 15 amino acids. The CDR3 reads CASSSGSHSSAEAFF. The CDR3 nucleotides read TGTGCCAGCAGCTCAGGGTCTCACTCTAGCGCTGAAGCTTTCTTT.

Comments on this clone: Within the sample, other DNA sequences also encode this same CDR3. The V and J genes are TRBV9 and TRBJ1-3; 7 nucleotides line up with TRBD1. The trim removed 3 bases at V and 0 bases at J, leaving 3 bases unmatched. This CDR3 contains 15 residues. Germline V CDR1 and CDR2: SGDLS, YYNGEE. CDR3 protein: CASSATGNSGNTIYF. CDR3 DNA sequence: TGTGCCAGCAGCGCGACAGGGAACTCTGGAAACACCATATATTTT.

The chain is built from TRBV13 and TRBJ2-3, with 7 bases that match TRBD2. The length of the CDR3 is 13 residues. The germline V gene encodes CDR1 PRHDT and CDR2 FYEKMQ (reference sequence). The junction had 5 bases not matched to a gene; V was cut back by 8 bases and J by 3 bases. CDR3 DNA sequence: TGTGCCAGCCCTCGGACTAGAACAGATACGCAGTATTTT. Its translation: CASPRTRTDTQYF.

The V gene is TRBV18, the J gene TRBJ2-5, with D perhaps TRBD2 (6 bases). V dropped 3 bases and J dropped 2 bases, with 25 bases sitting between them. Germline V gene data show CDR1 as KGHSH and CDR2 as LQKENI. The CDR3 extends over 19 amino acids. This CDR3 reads CASSPVSAPGGRGQETQYF. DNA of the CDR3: TGTGCCAGCTCACCTGTTTCGGCCCCAGGAGGGAGAGGACAAGAGACCCAGTACTTC. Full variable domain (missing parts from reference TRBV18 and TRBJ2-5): NAGVMQNPRHLVRRRGQEARLRCSPMKGHSHVYWYRQLPEEGLKFMVYLQKENIIDESGMPKERFSAEFPKEGPSILRIQQVVRGDSAAYFCASSPVSAPGGRGQETQYFGPGTRLLVL.

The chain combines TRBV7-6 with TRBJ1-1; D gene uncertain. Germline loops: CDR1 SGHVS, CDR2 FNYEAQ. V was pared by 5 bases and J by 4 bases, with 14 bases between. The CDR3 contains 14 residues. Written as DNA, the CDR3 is TGTGCCAGCAGCCCGGGCCCTACAGCCACTGAAGCTTTCTTT. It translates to CASSPGPTATEAFF. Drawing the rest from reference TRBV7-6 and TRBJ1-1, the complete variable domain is GAGVSQSPRYKVTKRGQDVALRCDPISGHVSLYWYRQALGQGPEFLTYFNYEAQQDKSGLPNDRFSAERPEGSISTLTIQRTEQRDSAMYRCASSPGPTATEAFFGQGTRLTVV.

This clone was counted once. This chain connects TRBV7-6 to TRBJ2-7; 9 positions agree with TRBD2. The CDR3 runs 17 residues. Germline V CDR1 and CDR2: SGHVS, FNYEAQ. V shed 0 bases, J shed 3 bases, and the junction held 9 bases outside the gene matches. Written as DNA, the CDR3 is TGTGCCAGCAGCTTAGCGGGAGACCCAGCGGGGGGCTACGAGCAGTACTTC. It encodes CASSLAGDPAGGYEQYF.

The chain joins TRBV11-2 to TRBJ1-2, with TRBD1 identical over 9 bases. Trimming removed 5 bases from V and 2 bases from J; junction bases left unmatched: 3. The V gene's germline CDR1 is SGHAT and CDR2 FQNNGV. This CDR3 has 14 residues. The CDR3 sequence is CASSPDRGNYGYTF. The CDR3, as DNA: TGTGCCAGCAGCCCCGACAGGGGGAACTATGGCTACACCTTC.

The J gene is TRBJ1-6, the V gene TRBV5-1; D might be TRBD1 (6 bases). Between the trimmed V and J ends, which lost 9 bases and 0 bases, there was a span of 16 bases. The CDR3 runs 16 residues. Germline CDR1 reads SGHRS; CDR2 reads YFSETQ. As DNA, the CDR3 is TGCGCCACCAGAAGGGACACCAGCTCCTATAATTCACCCCTCCACTTT. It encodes CATRRDTSSYNSPLHF.

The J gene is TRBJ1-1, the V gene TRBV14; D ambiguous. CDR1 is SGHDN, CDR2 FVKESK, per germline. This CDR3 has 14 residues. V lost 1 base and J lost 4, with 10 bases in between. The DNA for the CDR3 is TGTGCCAGCAGCCAAGGCCTGAAGGGCACTGAAGCTTTCTTT. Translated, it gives CASSQGLKGTEAFF. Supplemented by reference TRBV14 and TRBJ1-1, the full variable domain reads EAGVTQFPSHSVIEKGQTVTLRCDPISGHDNLYWYRRVMGKEIKFLLHFVKESKQDESGMPNNRFLAERTGGTYSTLKVQPAELEDSGVYFCASSQGLKGTEAFFGQGTRLTVV.

DNA of the CDR3: TGTGCCAGCAGTTCCCTTCGAGGGCGGACTGAAGCTTTCTTT. It translates to CASSSLRGRTEAFF. The chain couples TRBV27 to TRBJ1-1; no firm D call. The germline V gene has CDR1 MNHEY and CDR2 SMNVEV (reference sequence). V lost 4 bases and J lost 5, with 14 bases in between. The CDR3 loop spans 14 amino acids.